The 30 T cell receptor beta chains given below trace back to one sample, sequenced in a study of blood T cell repertoires in COVID-19. The protocol was immunoSEQ multiplex PCR, while the TCRdb copy is restricted to in-frame clones and leaves out a portion. The table records about 210,000 clones, roughly 87% of them present only once. The source material was PBMCs or T cells enriched from blood (not recorded which). The receptors stem from a man younger than 30 with acute COVID-19.

The CDR3 coding sequence is TGTGCCACCCGCGGGAGAGGGGAGACCCAGTACTTC. Its protein is CATRGRGETQYF. The chain combines TRBV24-1 with TRBJ2-5; 7 bases line up with TRBD2. After removal of 9 bases from V and 5 bases from J, the junction contained 5 bases not matched to a gene. The germline V gene has CDR1 KGHDR and CDR2 SFDVKD. CDR3 length: 12 residues.

J is TRBJ1-1 and V is TRBV29-1; perhaps TRBD1 as D (5 bases). Trimming pared 5 bases from V and 6 bases from J, leaving 16 bases between. The CDR3 runs 13 residues. Germline values: CDR1 SQVTM, CDR2 ANQGSEA. DNA of the CDR3: TGCAGCGTTTGGTGGCAGGGCCTAGCTGAAGCTTTCTTT. Residues: CSVWWQGLAEAFF.

J is TRBJ1-2 and V is TRBV6-4; 7 nucleotides align to TRBD1. This CDR3 region has 13 residues. J gave up 6 bases and V 6 bases, and 7 bases lay outside the gene matches. Germline CDR1 reads MRHNA; CDR2 reads SNTAGT. The CDR3 coding sequence is TGTGCCAGCAGGGCTACAGGGGAAAATGGCTACACCTTC. Its translation is CASRATGENGYTF.

V and J are TRBV3-1 (or the pseudogene TRBV3-2) and TRBJ1-1; maybe TRBD1 (6 bases). V lost 1 base and J lost 6, with 21 bases in between. This CDR3 spans 17 amino acids. The germline CDR1 and CDR2 sequences are LGHDT and YNNKEL (reference sequence). The CDR3 loop is CASSQVGGAGRLAEAFF. CDR3 DNA: TGTGCCAGCAGCCAAGTTGGGGGGGCAGGTCGGTTGGCTGAAGCTTTCTTT.

The chain is built from TRBV24-1 and TRBJ1-5; 8 bases match TRBD1. Germline trimming cut 4 bases from V and 7 bases from J; bases unmatched to any gene: 2. The CDR3 is 13 amino acids. Germline values: CDR1 KGHDR, CDR2 SFDVKD. In nucleotides, the CDR3 is TGTGCCACCAGTGACACAGGGGGGCAGCCCCAGCATTTT. It is translated as CATSDTGGQPQHF.

This clone has a handful of counts. Other DNA sequences in this specimen translate into the identical CDR3. The V and J genes are TRBV3-1 (or the pseudogene TRBV3-2) and TRBJ2-7; TRBD2 matches at 11 bases. This CDR3 comprises 16 residues. Trimming cost V 0 bases and J 4 bases; bases outside gene matches: 5. CDR1 LGHDT and CDR2 YNNKEL come from the germline V gene (reference sequence). The chain's CDR3 is CASSQDLGTSGYEQYF. The DNA of the CDR3 is TGTGCCAGCAGCCAAGATTTGGGGACTAGCGGTTACGAGCAGTACTTC.

This clone was counted between two and nine times. V gene TRBV12-3 or TRBV12-4 combines with J gene TRBJ1-3; D is ambiguous. This CDR3 spans 13 amino acids. Trimming took off 1 base at V and 10 bases at J, with 11 bases between the two ends. The CDR3 reads CASSLGDSRTIYF. Here the CDR3 DNA reads TGTGCCAGCAGTTTAGGCGACTCCCGGACCATATATTTT.

The J gene is TRBJ1-1, the V gene TRBV29-1; D ambiguous. This CDR3 region has 11 residues. Germline loops: CDR1 SQVTM, CDR2 ANQGSEA. The V and J ends lost 3 bases and 4 bases respectively, with 6 bases between them. DNA of the CDR3: TGCAGCGTTGACACTGGCACTGAAGCTTTCTTT. Translating gives CSVDTGTEAFF.

The chain has TRBV10-1 and TRBJ2-1, with 12 bases identical to TRBD2. With V trimmed by 3 bases and J by 8 bases, 5 bases remained unmatched. This CDR3 comprises 15 residues. The germline V gene has CDR1 WNHNN and CDR2 SYGVQD (reference sequence). CDR3 DNA: TGCGCCAGCAGTGATCTAGCGGGGGGGGTCCATGAGCAGTTCTTC. Translation: CASSDLAGGVHEQFF.

The chain joins TRBV14 to TRBJ1-6; D not resolved. Germline V gene sequence: CDR1 SGHDN, CDR2 FVKESK. Trimming took off 7 bases at V and 7 bases at J, with 11 bases between the two ends. This CDR3 contains 13 residues. CDR3: CASNPSGNSPLHF. For the CDR3, the DNA is TGTGCCAGCAACCCGTCGGGGAATTCACCCCTCCACTTT.

This clone has only one observation. The J gene is TRBJ2-3, the V gene TRBV7-2; tentative D call: TRBD2 (6 bases). CDR3 size: 14 residues. Germline V gives CDR1 SGHTA, CDR2 FQGNSA. V was pared by 1 base and J by 6 bases, with 11 bases between. In DNA, the CDR3 is TGTGCCAGCAGCTTAGTGCGGGACCCGGATACGCAGTATTTT. Residues: CASSLVRDPDTQYF.

V usage is TRBV7-3 and J usage is TRBJ2-3; D perhaps matches TRBD2 (5 bases). V lost 4 bases, J lost 3 bases, and 17 bases lay in between. Germline loops: CDR1 SGHTA, CDR2 FQGTGA. This CDR3 region has 16 residues. CDR3 coding DNA: TGTGCCAGCAGCTCCACTGCGGGCAGTTTTACAGATACGCAGTATTTT. It codes for CASSSTAGSFTDTQYF.

The chain uses TRBV25-1 and TRBJ1-1; no firm D call. The germline CDR1 and CDR2 sequences are MGHDK and SYGVNS. Trimming pared 3 bases from V and 9 bases from J, leaving 11 bases between. This CDR3 is 12 amino acids long. CDR3 nucleotide sequence: TGTGCCAGCAGTGAGGGCAGCCTCAAAGCTTTCTTT. Encoded protein: CASSEGSLKAFF.

The V gene is TRBV28, the J gene TRBJ1-3; D not certain. Trimming took 6 bases from V and 4 from J, leaving 13 bases between them. The CDR3 is 14 residues long. Per germline, CDR1 MDHEN and CDR2 SYDVKM. The CDR3 sequence: CASSPGREGNTIYF. CDR3 sequence (DNA): TGTGCCAGCAGCCCCGGAAGGGAGGGAAACACCATATATTTT.

There are a few counts of this clone. The chain uses TRBV19 and TRBJ1-5; 8 bases match TRBD1. Trimming removed 7 bases from V and 0 bases from J; junction bases left unmatched: 8. This CDR3 spans 16 amino acids. CDR1 and CDR2 (germline): LNHDA, SQIVND (reference sequence). CDR3 protein: CASKGQQGDSNQPQHF. In DNA, the CDR3 is TGTGCCAGTAAAGGTCAACAGGGGGATAGCAATCAGCCCCAGCATTTT.

This chain uses TRBV25-1 with TRBJ2-7; TRBD2 matches 7 bases. After removal of 0 bases from V and 1 base from J, the junction contained 12 bases not matched to a gene. CDR1 and CDR2 from the germline V gene are MGHDK and SYGVNS. CDR3 length: 18 amino acids. The DNA for the CDR3 is TGTGCCAGCAGTGAATATGGCGGGAGATCTTCTTTGTCCTACGAGCAGTACTTC. Its translation is CASSEYGGRSSLSYEQYF.

The chain is built from TRBV7-9 and TRBJ1-2, with a weak D call TRBD1 (5 bases). The CDR3 runs to 16 residues. Per germline, CDR1 SEHNR and CDR2 FQNEAQ (reference sequence). Trimming cost V 1 base and J 4 bases, with 16 bases left between them. CDR3 nucleotides: TGTGCCAGCAGCTTAGTTGGAGGGACTTACCTCTATGGCTACACCTTC. Translating it yields CASSLVGGTYLYGYTF.

The chain carries TRBV11-2 and TRBJ2-3, with 8 bases lining up with TRBD2. Per the germline V gene, CDR1 is SGHAT and CDR2 is FQNNGV. CDR3 length: 16 amino acids. V trimming: 1 base; J trimming: 5 bases; junction bases outside the gene matches: 8. The CDR3 is CASSLAFRTSLDTQYF. The CDR3 DNA is TGTGCCAGCAGCTTAGCGTTTCGGACTAGCCTAGATACGCAGTATTTT. Full variable domain (outside the CDR3, taken from reference TRBV11-2 and TRBJ2-3): EAGVAQSPRYKIIEKRQSVAFWCNPISGHATLYWYQQILGQGPKLLIQFQNNGVVDDSQLPKDRFSAERLKGVDSTLKIQPAKLEDSAVYLCASSLAFRTSLDTQYFGPGTRLTVL.

In its sample, this clone was seen once. The chain employs TRBV27 and TRBJ1-2, with a tentative D call TRBD1 (6 bases). V lost 2 bases to trimming and J lost 7 bases, with 11 bases between them. The CDR3 has 13 amino acids. CDR1 is MNHEY and CDR2 is SMNVEV in the germline V gene (reference sequence). The CDR3 here is CASSLGQGSGYTF. DNA of the CDR3: TGTGCCAGCAGTTTAGGGCAGGGGAGTGGCTACACCTTC.

The chain combines TRBV11-2 with TRBJ2-1, with TRBD2 identical over 9 bases. Per germline, CDR1 SGHAT and CDR2 FQNNGV. With 5 bases clipped from V and 2 bases from J, the junction kept 10 bases outside the gene matches. The CDR3 is 17 residues long. CDR3 in amino acids: CASSPKAAGGPYNEQFF. In nucleotides, the CDR3 is TGTGCCAGCAGCCCGAAAGCGGCGGGAGGGCCCTACAATGAGCAGTTCTTC. Full variable domain (missing parts from reference TRBV11-2 and TRBJ2-1): EAGVAQSPRYKIIEKRQSVAFWCNPISGHATLYWYQQILGQGPKLLIQFQNNGVVDDSQLPKDRFSAERLKGVDSTLKIQPAKLEDSAVYLCASSPKAAGGPYNEQFFGPGTRLTVL.

V and J are TRBV5-4 and TRBJ2-2; the match to TRBD2 covers 8 bases. The CDR3 length is 16 residues. Germline-derived CDR1 and CDR2 are SGHNT and YYREEE (reference sequence). With 3 bases clipped from V and 7 bases from J, the junction kept 11 bases outside the gene matches. The CDR3: CASSSGVAGYGGELFF. The CDR3, as DNA: TGTGCCAGCAGCTCCGGGGTAGCGGGGTACGGCGGGGAGCTGTTTTTT.

The CDR3 reads CASSVVGRADTQYF. The CDR3 DNA reads as TGTGCCAGCAGCGTAGTCGGGAGGGCAGATACGCAGTATTTT. The V call is TRBV9, the J call TRBJ2-3, with 8 bases matching TRBD2. CDR1 and CDR2 (germline): SGDLS, YYNGEE. The CDR3 has 14 amino acids. The V gene end was trimmed by 0 bases and the J gene end by 4 bases; junction bases not matched to a gene: 1.

This sequence joins TRBV9 and TRBJ2-3; tentatively, D is TRBD1 (5 bases). Deletions cut 0 bases from V and 2 bases from J, with 13 bases between. The CDR3 extends over 16 amino acids. Germline V lookup: CDR1 SGDLS, CDR2 YYNGEE. DNA for the CDR3: TGTGCCAGCAGCGTAGGGCAGGGCATCAACACAGATACGCAGTATTTT. Its translation is CASSVGQGINTDTQYF. The full variable domain, rest sourced from reference TRBV9 and TRBJ2-3, is DSGVTQTPKHLITATGQRVTLRCSPRSGDLSVYWYQQSLDQGLQFLIQYYNGEERAKGNILERFSAQQFPDLHSELNLSSLELGDSALYFCASSVGQGINTDTQYFGPGTRLTVL.

V usage is TRBV11-1 and J usage is TRBJ2-3; the match to TRBD1 covers 9 bases. Germline-derived CDR1 and CDR2 are SGHAT and FQDESV (reference sequence). This CDR3 spans 15 amino acids. Trimming took 10 bases from V and 4 from J; bases not matched to a gene: 12. This CDR3 is CANRQGENSADTQYF. For the CDR3, the DNA is TGTGCCAATAGACAGGGGGAAAATTCCGCAGATACGCAGTATTTT.

V is TRBV6-6 and J is TRBJ2-7; TRBD2 matches at 14 bases. This CDR3 spans 19 amino acids. V trimming: 5 bases; J trimming: 2 bases; junction bases outside the gene matches: 14. From germline, CDR1 is MNHNY and CDR2 SVGAGI (reference sequence). CDR3 coding DNA: TGTGCCAGCAGTCCTTTCGTTGTCGGACTAGCGGGAGGTGCCTACGAGCAGTACTTC. Amino acids: CASSPFVVGLAGGAYEQYF.

The chain recombines TRBV7-3 with TRBJ2-3, with D perhaps matching TRBD1 (5 bases). There are 15 residues in the CDR3. V shed 5 bases and J shed 1 base, with 13 bases lying between them. In germline, CDR1 is SGHTA, CDR2 FQGTGA. The CDR3: CASSAWGTGTDTQYF. CDR3 nucleotide sequence: TGTGCCAGCAGCGCCTGGGGCACGGGCACAGATACGCAGTATTTT.

The chain joins TRBV5-4 to TRBJ2-7; TRBD1 matches at 8 bases. V trimming: 4 bases; J trimming: 1 base; junction bases outside the gene matches: 4. Germline CDR1 SGHNT, CDR2 YYREEE (reference sequence). The CDR3 contains 14 residues. In DNA, the CDR3 is TGTGCCAGCAGCGTCGACAGGGGATCCTACGAGCAGTACTTC. This sequence encodes CASSVDRGSYEQYF.

The CDR3 DNA reads TGTGCCAGTAGTACAGGACAGGGAACCTATGGCTACACCTTC. Amino acid sequence: CASSTGQGTYGYTF. This rearrangement joins TRBV19 to TRBJ1-2; 8 bases fit TRBD1. This CDR3 comprises 14 residues. Germline CDR1 and CDR2: LNHDA and SQIVND (reference sequence). The ends lost 4 bases at V and 4 bases at J; junction bases unmatched: 5. Complete variable domain (other parts from reference TRBV19 and TRBJ1-2): DGGITQSPKYLFRKEGQNVTLSCEQNLNHDAMYWYRQDPGQGLRLIYYSQIVNDFQKGDIAEGYSVSREKKESFPLTVTSAQKNPTAFYLCASSTGQGTYGYTFGSGTRLTVV.

The chain links TRBV28 to TRBJ1-2; D remains ambiguous. The CDR3 is made up of 14 amino acids. With 8 bases removed from V and 0 bases from J, the gap between germline ends came to 13 bases. Germline CDR1 is MDHEN and CDR2 is SYDVKM. This CDR3 reads CASGAGGTNYGYTF. For the CDR3, the DNA is TGTGCCAGCGGAGCGGGAGGGACTAACTATGGCTACACCTTC.

J is TRBJ2-5 and V is TRBV6-6; possible D gene TRBD2, 5 bases. CDR3 length: 12 residues. Germline CDR1 and CDR2: MNHNY and SVGAGI (reference sequence). Trimming took off 5 bases at V and 7 bases at J, with 11 bases between the two ends. CDR3 DNA: TGTGCCAGCAGTCTCGGACTGGGGACCCAGTACTTC. It specifies CASSLGLGTQYF.